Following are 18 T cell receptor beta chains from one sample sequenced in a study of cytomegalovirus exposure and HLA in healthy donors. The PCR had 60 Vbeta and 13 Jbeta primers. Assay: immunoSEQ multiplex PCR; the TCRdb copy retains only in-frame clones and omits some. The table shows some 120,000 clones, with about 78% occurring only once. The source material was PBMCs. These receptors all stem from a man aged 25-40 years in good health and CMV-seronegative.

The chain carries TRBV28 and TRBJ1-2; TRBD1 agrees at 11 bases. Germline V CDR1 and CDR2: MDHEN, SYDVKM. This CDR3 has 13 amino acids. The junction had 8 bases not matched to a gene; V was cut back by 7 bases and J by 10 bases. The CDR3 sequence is CASTIGQGAYYTF. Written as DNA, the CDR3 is TGTGCCAGCACCATCGGACAGGGGGCTTACTACACCTTC.

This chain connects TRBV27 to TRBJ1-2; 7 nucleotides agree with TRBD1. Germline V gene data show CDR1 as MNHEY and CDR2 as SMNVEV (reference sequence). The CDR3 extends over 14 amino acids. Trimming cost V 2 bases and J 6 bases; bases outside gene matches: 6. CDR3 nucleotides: TGTGCCAGCAGTTTAATGGGCAGGGGGGATGGCTACACCTTC. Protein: CASSLMGRGDGYTF.

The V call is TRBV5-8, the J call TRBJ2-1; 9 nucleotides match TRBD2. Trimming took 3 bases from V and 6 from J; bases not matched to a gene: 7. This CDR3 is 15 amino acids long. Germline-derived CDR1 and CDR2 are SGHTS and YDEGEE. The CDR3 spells CASSSPGLAFNEQFF. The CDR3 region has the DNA TGTGCCAGCAGCTCACCGGGACTAGCTTTCAATGAGCAGTTCTTC.

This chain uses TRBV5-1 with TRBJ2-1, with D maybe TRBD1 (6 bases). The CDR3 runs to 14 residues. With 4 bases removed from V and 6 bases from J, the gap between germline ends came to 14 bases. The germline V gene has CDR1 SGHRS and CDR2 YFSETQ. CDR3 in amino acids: CASSNRDTPNEQFF. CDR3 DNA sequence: TGCGCCAGCAGCAACCGGGACACACCCAATGAGCAGTTCTTC.

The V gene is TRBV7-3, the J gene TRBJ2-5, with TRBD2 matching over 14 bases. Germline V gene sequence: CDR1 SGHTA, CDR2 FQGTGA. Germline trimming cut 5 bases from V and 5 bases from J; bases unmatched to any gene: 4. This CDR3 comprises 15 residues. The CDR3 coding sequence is TGTGCCAGCAGCCAAGGACTAGCGGGGGGCGAGACCCAGTACTTC. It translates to CASSQGLAGGETQYF. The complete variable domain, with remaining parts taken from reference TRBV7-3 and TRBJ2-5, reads GAGVSQTPSNKVTEKGKYVELRCDPISGHTALYWYRQSLGQGPEFLIYFQGTGAADDSGLPNDRFFAVRPEGSVSTLKIQRTERGDSAVYLCASSQGLAGGETQYFGPGTRLLVL.

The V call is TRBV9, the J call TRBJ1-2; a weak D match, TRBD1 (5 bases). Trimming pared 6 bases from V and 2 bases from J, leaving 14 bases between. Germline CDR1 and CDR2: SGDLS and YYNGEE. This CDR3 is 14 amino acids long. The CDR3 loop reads CASTLGDSNYGYTF. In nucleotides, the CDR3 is TGTGCCAGCACCCTCGGAGACAGCAACTATGGCTACACCTTC.

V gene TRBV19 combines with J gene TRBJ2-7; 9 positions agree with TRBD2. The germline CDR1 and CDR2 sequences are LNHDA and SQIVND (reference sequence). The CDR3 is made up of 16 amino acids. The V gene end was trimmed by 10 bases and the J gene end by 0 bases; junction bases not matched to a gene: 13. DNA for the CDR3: TGTGCCACCGGGGCGAGTAGCGGGGGTGCCTCCTACGAGCAGTACTTC. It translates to CATGASSGGASYEQYF.

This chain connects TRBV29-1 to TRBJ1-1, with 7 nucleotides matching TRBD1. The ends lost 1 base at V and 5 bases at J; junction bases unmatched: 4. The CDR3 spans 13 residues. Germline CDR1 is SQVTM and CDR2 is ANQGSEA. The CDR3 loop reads CSVEAATGTEAFF. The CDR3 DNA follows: TGCAGCGTTGAAGCCGCGACAGGGACTGAAGCTTTCTTT.

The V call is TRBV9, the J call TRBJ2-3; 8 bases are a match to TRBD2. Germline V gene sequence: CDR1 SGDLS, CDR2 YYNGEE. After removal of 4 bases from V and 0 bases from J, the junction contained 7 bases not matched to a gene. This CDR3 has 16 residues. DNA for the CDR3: TGTGCCAGCAGCACCAGGACTAGCCCTAGCACAGATACGCAGTATTTT. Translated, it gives CASSTRTSPSTDTQYF.

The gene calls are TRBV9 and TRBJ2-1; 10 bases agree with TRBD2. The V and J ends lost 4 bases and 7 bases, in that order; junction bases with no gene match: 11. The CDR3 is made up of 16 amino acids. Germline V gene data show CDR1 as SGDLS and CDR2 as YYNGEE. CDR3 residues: CASSSRGTSVGNEQFF. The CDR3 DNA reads TGTGCCAGCAGCTCTCGCGGGACTAGCGTCGGGAATGAGCAGTTCTTC.

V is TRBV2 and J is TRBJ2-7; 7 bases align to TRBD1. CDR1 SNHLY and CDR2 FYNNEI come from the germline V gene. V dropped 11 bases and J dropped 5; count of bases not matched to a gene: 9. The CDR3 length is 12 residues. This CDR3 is CAGRQGQHEQYF. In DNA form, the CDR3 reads TGTGCCGGCCGACAGGGTCAGCACGAGCAGTACTTC.

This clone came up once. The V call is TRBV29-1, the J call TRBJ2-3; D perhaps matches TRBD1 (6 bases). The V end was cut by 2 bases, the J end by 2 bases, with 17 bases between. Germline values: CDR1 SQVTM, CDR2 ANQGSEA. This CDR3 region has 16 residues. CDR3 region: CSVESPGQGYTDTQYF. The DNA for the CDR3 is TGCAGCGTTGAAAGTCCCGGGCAGGGGTACACAGATACGCAGTATTTT.

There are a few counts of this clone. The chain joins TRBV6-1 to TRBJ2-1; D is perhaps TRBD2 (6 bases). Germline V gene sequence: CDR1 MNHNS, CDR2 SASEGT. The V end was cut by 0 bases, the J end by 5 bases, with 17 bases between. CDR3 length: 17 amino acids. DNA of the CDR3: TGTGCCAGCAGTGAAGCTGCGACTAGAAGGGCTAACAATGAGCAGTTCTTC. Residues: CASSEAATRRANNEQFF.

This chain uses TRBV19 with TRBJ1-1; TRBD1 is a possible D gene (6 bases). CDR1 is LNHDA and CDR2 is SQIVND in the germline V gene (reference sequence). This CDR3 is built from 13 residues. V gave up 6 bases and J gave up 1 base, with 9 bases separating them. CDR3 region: CASRIRGNTEAFF. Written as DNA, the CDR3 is TGTGCCAGTAGAATCAGGGGGAACACTGAAGCTTTCTTT.

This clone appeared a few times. In DNA, the CDR3 is TGTGCCAGCAGTCAATTGGCCGGGACAGGGGTCAACGAGCAGTACTTC. The encoded protein is CASSQLAGTGVNEQYF. This chain joins TRBV27 and TRBJ2-7, with 10 bases aligning to TRBD1. There are 16 residues in the CDR3. Germline V gene sequence: CDR1 MNHEY, CDR2 SMNVEV (reference sequence). V gave up 5 bases and J gave up 5 bases; unmatched junction bases: 12.

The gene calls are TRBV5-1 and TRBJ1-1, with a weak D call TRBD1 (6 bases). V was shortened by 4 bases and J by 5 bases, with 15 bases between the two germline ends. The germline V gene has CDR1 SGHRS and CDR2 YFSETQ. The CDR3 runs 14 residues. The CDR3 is CASSVETGLTEAFF. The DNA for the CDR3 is TGCGCCAGCAGCGTAGAAACAGGGTTAACTGAAGCTTTCTTT.

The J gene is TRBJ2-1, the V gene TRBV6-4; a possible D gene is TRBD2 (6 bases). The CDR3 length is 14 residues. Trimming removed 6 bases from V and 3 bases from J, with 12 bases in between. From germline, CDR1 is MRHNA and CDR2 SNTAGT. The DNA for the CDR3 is TGTGCCAGCAGCGCCGGGGGAGGCTACAATGAGCAGTTCTTC. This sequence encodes CASSAGGGYNEQFF.

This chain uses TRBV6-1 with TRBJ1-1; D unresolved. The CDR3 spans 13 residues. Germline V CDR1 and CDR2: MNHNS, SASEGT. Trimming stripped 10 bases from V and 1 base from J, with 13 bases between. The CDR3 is CATWALGNTEAFF. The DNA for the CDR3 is TGTGCCACCTGGGCCCTGGGGAACACTGAAGCTTTCTTT.